The 26 T cell receptor beta chains given below trace back to one sample, sequenced in a study of blood T cells in healthy people across ages. Together with a sample-barcoded 5' primer, a J-beta primer mix was included in a second PCR lasting about 7 to 12 cycles. TCRdb re-derived calls from the 5' RACE reads in MiXCR, one entry per CDR3 protein. The sample includes a few hundred thousand distinct CDR3 sequences, 25% to 30% of them seen just once. Specimen: blood. The receptor source for this set is a woman aged 70 to 79 in good health.

CDR3 region: CSAALRRNSNQPQHF. The CDR3, as DNA: TGCAGTGCCGCCCTTAGACGGAATAGCAATCAGCCCCAGCATTTT. This sequence joins TRBV20-1 and TRBJ1-5, with unresolved D. Trimming cost V 6 bases and J 0 bases, with 15 bases left between them. The length of the CDR3 is 15 residues. Germline assignment: CDR1 DFQATT and CDR2 SNEGSKA (reference sequence).

The rearrangement links TRBV7-8 to TRBJ1-3, with TRBD1 matching 9 bases. CDR1 is SGHVS, CDR2 FQNEAQ, per germline. V lost 1 base to trimming and J lost 10 bases; unmatched junction nucleotides: 11. The CDR3 contains 16 residues. The DNA for the CDR3 is TGTGCCAGCAGCTTAGTGGGACAGGGAGGAGAAACGACCATATATTTT. Translated, it gives CASSLVGQGGETTIYF.

This clonotype has only a few counts. Germline and junction disagree at one end, which may indicate a read error. The genes are TRBV7-2 and TRBJ2-7; D is perhaps TRBD1 or TRBD2 (6 bases each). Germline V CDR1 and CDR2: SGHTA, FQGNSA. The CDR3 runs to 12 residues. CDR3 protein: CASSHATGTPQF. In DNA, the CDR3 is TGTGCCAGCAGCCACGCCACAGGGACTCCCCAATTC.

The chain joins TRBV18 to TRBJ2-5; unclear D gene. The end of the DNA fits TRBJ2-1 better, so the J call may be wrong. The CDR3 spans 14 residues. Germline-derived CDR1 and CDR2 are KGHSH and LQKENI. This chain's CDR3 is CASSPAAYDNEQFF. CDR3 nucleotide sequence: TGTGCCAGCTCACCTGCAGCGTACGACAATGAGCAGTTCTTC.

This clonotype has a handful of counts. A much larger clone is a single base away; this may be a read error. This chain connects TRBV7-9 to TRBJ1-4; 9 bases line up with TRBD1. CDR1 and CDR2 (germline): SEHNR, FQNEAQ (reference sequence). This CDR3 comprises 15 residues. The CDR3 coding sequence is TGTTCCAGCAGCGGCTGGGACAGGGTAAATGAAAAACTGTTTTTT. This gives the protein CSSSGWDRVNEKLFF.

The V call is TRBV18, the J call TRBJ2-3; D is ambiguous. V gave up 6 bases and J gave up 1 base, with 11 bases separating them. The CDR3 totals 14 residues. CDR1 KGHSH and CDR2 LQKENI come from the germline V gene. The CDR3 nucleotides read TGTGCCAGCTCTGCGGTTCACCGCACAGATACGCAGTATTTT. Protein: CASSAVHRTDTQYF.

This clonotype was seen a few times. The chain employs TRBV7-9 and TRBJ1-4; D is possibly TRBD1 (5 bases). V was clipped by 4 bases and J by 1 base, with 13 bases between them. Germline assignment: CDR1 SEHNR and CDR2 FQNEAQ (reference sequence). CDR3 size: 16 residues. Here the CDR3 reads CASSSWDGGTNEKLFF. As DNA, the CDR3 is TGTGCCAGCAGCTCTTGGGACGGGGGAACTAATGAAAAACTGTTTTTT.

This clonotype was counted only a few times. This chain links TRBV7-9 with TRBJ2-1; 11 nucleotides align to TRBD2. The CDR3 consists of 15 residues. Germline CDR1 is SEHNR and CDR2 is FQNEAQ (reference sequence). The trim removed 7 bases at V and 8 bases at J, leaving 10 bases unmatched. The CDR3 loop is CASTPTSGNLYEQFF. DNA of the CDR3: TGTGCCAGCACCCCGACTAGCGGGAATCTCTATGAGCAGTTCTTC.

A few counts support this clonotype. J is TRBJ1-1 and V is TRBV5-1, with a tentative D call TRBD1 (5 bases). CDR1 is SGHRS and CDR2 is YFSETQ in the germline V gene. The V end was cut by 4 bases, the J end by 5 bases, with 15 bases between. The CDR3 consists of 14 residues. CDR3 protein: CASSPGTQATEAFF. The CDR3 DNA follows: TGCGCCAGCAGCCCCGGGACCCAAGCTACTGAAGCTTTCTTT.

The rearrangement uses TRBV20-1 and TRBJ2-1; tentative D call: TRBD2 (7 bases). The CDR3 totals 14 residues. Trimming removed 4 bases at V and 7 bases at J, with 17 bases between. In germline, CDR1 is DFQATT, CDR2 SNEGSKA (reference sequence). The CDR3 here is CSAITSAQGNEQFF. The CDR3 DNA is TGCAGTGCTATCACTAGCGCCCAGGGGAATGAGCAGTTCTTC.

The chain uses TRBV5-1 and TRBJ2-5, with a tentative D call TRBD2 (6 bases). V was trimmed by 6 bases and J by 1 base, leaving 10 bases between them. Germline CDR1 reads SGHRS; CDR2 reads YFSETQ. CDR3 size: 13 residues. Here the CDR3 reads CASTRGLQETQYF. The CDR3 bases are TGCGCCAGCACACGGGGACTCCAAGAGACCCAGTACTTC. Using reference TRBV5-1 and TRBJ2-5 for the parts outside the CDR3, the full variable domain is KAGVTQTPRYLIKTRGQQVTLSCSPISGHRSVSWYQQTPGQGLQFLFEYFSETQRNKGNFPGRFSGRQFSNSRSEMNVSTLELGDSALYLCASTRGLQETQYFGPGTRLLVL.

A remark on this clonotype: A junction end diverges from the germline sequence, so it may reflect a read error. This rearrangement joins TRBV7-9 to TRBJ2-4; D is undetermined. This CDR3 has 11 residues. Per the germline V gene, CDR1 is SEHNR and CDR2 is FQNEAQ (reference sequence). The CDR3 loop reads CASSPLPGLNF. The DNA of the CDR3 is TGTGCCAGCAGCCCCCTCCCTGGCCTGAACTTC.

The J gene is TRBJ2-1, the V gene TRBV20-1, with D possibly being TRBD1 or TRBD2 (5 bases each). Gene TRBJ2-7 matches the end of the DNA better, so the J call may be wrong. Per the germline V gene, CDR1 is DFQATT and CDR2 is SNEGSKA (reference sequence). This CDR3 spans 13 amino acids. CDR3 DNA: TGCAGTGCTCCGGGGCCAGGCGCGCGAGAGCAGTACTTC. Translated: CSAPGPGAREQYF.

The V gene is TRBV29-1, the J gene TRBJ2-7; no definite D call. The germline CDR1 and CDR2 sequences are SQVTM and ANQGSEA. The CDR3 runs 11 residues. The germline V and J ends were trimmed by 7 bases and 3 bases, with 10 bases remaining between them. CDR3 sequence (DNA): TGCAGCGCTGACACAAACTACGAGCAGTACTTC. Translated: CSADTNYEQYF.

The chain combines TRBV5-1 with TRBJ2-3, with D possibly matching TRBD2 (6 bases). Germline V gene sequence: CDR1 SGHRS, CDR2 YFSETQ. CDR3 size: 15 residues. Trimming took off 2 bases at V and 3 bases at J, with 13 bases between the two ends. The CDR3 DNA reads as TGCGCCAGCAGCTTCTCTGGGGCGGGGACAGATACGCAGTATTTT. Protein sequence: CASSFSGAGTDTQYF. Full variable domain (remainder filled in from reference TRBV5-1 and TRBJ2-3): KAGVTQTPRYLIKTRGQQVTLSCSPISGHRSVSWYQQTPGQGLQFLFEYFSETQRNKGNFPGRFSGRQFSNSRSEMNVSTLELGDSALYLCASSFSGAGTDTQYFGPGTRLTVL.

CDR3 in DNA: TGTGCCATCAGCAAAGATGAAGGGGAGACCCAGTACTTC. It translates to CAISKDEGETQYF. The genes are TRBV10-3 and TRBJ2-5; no reliable D call. Germline V gene sequence: CDR1 ENHRY, CDR2 SYGVKD. The CDR3 contains 13 residues. The ends were cut back, 6 bases at V and 5 bases at J, with 13 bases in the middle.

This sequence joins TRBV4-2 and TRBJ2-5; D could derive from TRBD1 or TRBD2 (7 bases each). The J call is uncertain, as TRBJ2-7 better fits the DNA end. The germline V gene encodes CDR1 LGHNA and CDR2 YNFKEQ. The CDR3 is 16 residues long. For the CDR3, the DNA is TGTGCCAGCAGCCAAGGGGGGGGACAGAGCTCCTACGAGCAGTACTTC. Translated, it gives CASSQGGGQSSYEQYF.

CDR3 DNA: TGTGCCATCAATCGCCGGGACAGTATAAGTGGGACCGGGGAGCTGTTTTTT. It is translated as CAINRRDSISGTGELFF. The chain couples TRBV10-3 to TRBJ2-2; 7 bases line up with TRBD1. This CDR3 region has 17 residues. CDR1 is ENHRY, CDR2 SYGVKD, per germline. After removal of 7 bases from V and 5 bases from J, the junction contained 16 bases not matched to a gene.

The rearrangement links TRBV15 to TRBJ2-7; D is possibly TRBD2 (5 bases). V dropped 3 bases and J dropped 4 bases, with 22 bases sitting between them. The CDR3 runs 17 residues. Germline CDR1 LNHNV, CDR2 YYDKDF (reference sequence). The CDR3 sequence is CATSSFPRGGRGYEQYF. The CDR3 DNA follows: TGTGCCACCAGCAGCTTCCCCCGGGGTGGCAGAGGTTACGAGCAGTACTTC.

This chain uses TRBV7-9 with TRBJ2-4, with D tentatively TRBD2 (5 bases). Germline V gives CDR1 SEHNR, CDR2 FQNEAQ (reference sequence). The V end was cut by 1 base, the J end by 7 bases, with 23 bases between. This CDR3 is built from 18 residues. This chain's CDR3 is CASSLGGLSGEEQNIQYF. In nucleotides, the CDR3 is TGTGCCAGCAGCTTAGGAGGGCTTTCCGGGGAAGAACAGAACATTCAGTACTTC.

V and J are TRBV20-1 and TRBJ2-6; D may be TRBD2 (6 bases). Per germline, CDR1 DFQATT and CDR2 SNEGSKA (reference sequence). V lost 2 bases to trimming and J lost 2 bases, with 10 bases between them. CDR3 length equals 15 residues. The CDR3 sequence is CSARSRLAGANVLTF. CDR3 nucleotide sequence: TGCAGTGCTAGATCCCGACTAGCTGGGGCCAACGTCCTGACTTTC.

This rearrangement joins TRBV28 to TRBJ1-1; D is possibly TRBD1 (6 bases). The CDR3 length is 13 residues. Germline CDR1 MDHEN, CDR2 SYDVKM. With 3 bases removed from V and 4 bases from J, the gap between germline ends came to 9 bases. The CDR3 DNA follows: TGTGCCAGCAGTTTTGGGGGGCCCACTGAAGCTTTCTTT. It translates to CASSFGGPTEAFF. Drawing the rest from reference TRBV28 and TRBJ1-1, the complete variable domain is DVKVTQSSRYLVKRTGEKVFLECVQDMDHENMFWYRQDPGLGLRLIYFSYDVKMKEKGDIPEGYSVSREKKERFSLILESASTNQTSMYLCASSFGGPTEAFFGQGTRLTVV.

In this sample, this clonotype turned up a few times. The CDR3 nucleotides are TGTGCCAGCAGTTTAGGACTAGCGGGAGCTGAGCAGTTCTTC. Translating gives CASSLGLAGAEQFF. The J gene is TRBJ2-1, the V gene TRBV28; 13 nucleotides align to TRBD2. Looked up from germline, CDR1 is MDHEN and CDR2 is SYDVKM. CDR3 size: 14 residues. J lost 9 bases, V lost 2 bases, and 1 base had no gene match. The full variable domain, completed using reference TRBV28 and TRBJ2-1, is DVKVTQSSRYLVKRTGEKVFLECVQDMDHENMFWYRQDPGLGLRLIYFSYDVKMKEKGDIPEGYSVSREKKERFSLILESASTNQTSMYLCASSLGLAGAEQFFGPGTRLTVL.

This clonotype was observed a handful of times. The J gene is TRBJ2-5, the V gene TRBV4-3; 7 bases fit TRBD1. Losses at the gene ends were 1 base for V and 5 bases for J; bases not matched to a gene: 7. Looked up from germline, CDR1 is LGHNA and CDR2 is YSLEER. The CDR3 is made up of 15 amino acids. The CDR3 loop is CASSQAGQSGETQYF. The CDR3 bases are TGCGCCAGCAGCCAAGCGGGACAGTCAGGGGAGACCCAGTACTTC.

This clonotype has ten or more counts. The chain has TRBV3-1 and TRBJ2-5, with 8 bases aligning to TRBD1. V was clipped by 3 bases and J by 4 bases; unmatched bases: 7. Germline CDR1 and CDR2: LGHDT and YNNKEL (reference sequence). The CDR3 has 15 amino acids. In nucleotides, the CDR3 is TGTGCCAGCAGCCAGACAGGGGATCACCGAGAGACCCAGTACTTC. It translates to CASSQTGDHRETQYF.

The chain couples TRBV28 to TRBJ2-1, with a weak D call TRBD2 (6 bases). This CDR3 is built from 14 residues. Germline CDR1 reads MDHEN; CDR2 reads SYDVKM. V shed 6 bases and J shed 8 bases, with 17 bases lying between them. The CDR3 loop is CASSAIGGEDEQFF. As DNA, the CDR3 is TGTGCCAGCAGCGCTATCGGGGGAGAGGATGAGCAGTTCTTC.